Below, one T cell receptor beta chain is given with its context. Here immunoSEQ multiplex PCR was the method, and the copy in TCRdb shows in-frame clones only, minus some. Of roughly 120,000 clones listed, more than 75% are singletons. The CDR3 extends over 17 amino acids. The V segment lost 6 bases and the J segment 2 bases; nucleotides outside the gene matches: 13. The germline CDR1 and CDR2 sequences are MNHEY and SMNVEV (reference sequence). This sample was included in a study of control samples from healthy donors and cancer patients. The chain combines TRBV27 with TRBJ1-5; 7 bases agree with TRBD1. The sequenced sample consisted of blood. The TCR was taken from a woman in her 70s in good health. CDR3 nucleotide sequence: TGTGCCAGCAGCCGAGACAGGGAGATGTTCGGCAATCAGCCCCAGCATTTT. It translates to CASSRDREMFGNQPQHF.